This is a list of T cell receptor beta chains from one sample in a study of blood T cells in healthy people across ages. MiXCR, run by TCRdb on the 5' RACE reads, gives a single entry per CDR3 protein. The repertoire consists of about 570,000 distinct CDR3 sequences, with approximately 27% occurring once and the leading ten covering less than 20%. Sequencing was carried out using blood. These receptors all come from a woman in her sixties or seventies in good health. Both conserved end residues are part of each CDR3. A D gene is named only where the DNA matches it firmly. Size is stated for part of the rows, as once, few or many counts, or as a class when the clone is expanded.

size	V	D	J	DNA	CDR3
few	TRBV7-2	-	TRBJ2-7	TGTGCCAGCAGTCTGGTGGTGGGGGAGGCCTACGAGCAGTACTTC	CASSLVVGEAYEQYF
-	TRBV6-5	-	TRBJ2-7	TGTGCCAGCAGTTACTCGGGACAAGAGCAGTACTTC	CASSYSGQEQYF
few	TRBV5-1	TRBD2	TRBJ2-2	TGCGCCAGCAGCTTGACCGCTAGCGGGGGGGCCCCCGGGGAGCTGTTTTTT	CASSLTASGGAPGELFF
few	TRBV6-5	TRBD1	TRBJ1-6	TGTGCCAGCAGTTACCCTAGAGGGACAGGAACCTCCGGTAATTCACCCCTCCACTTT	CASSYPRGTGTSGNSPLHF
-	TRBV24-1	-	TRBJ2-5	TGTGCCACCAGTGAGGCAGGTCAAGAGACCCAGTACTTC	CATSEAGQETQYF
-	TRBV29-1	TRBD2	TRBJ2-1	TGCAGCGTTGAGGGGCGGGGGGGTTACAATGAGCAGTTCTTC	CSVEGRGGYNEQFF
few	TRBV7-8	TRBD1	TRBJ1-6	TGTGCCAGCAGCTCTCAGACAGGGGATTCACCCCTCCACTTT	CASSSQTGDSPLHF
-	TRBV4-1	-	TRBJ2-1	TGCGCCAGCAGCTTGGGGGGCAGCAGCGGACGGGATGAGCAGTTCTTC	CASSLGGSSGRDEQFF
few	TRBV7-3	TRBD2	TRBJ2-1	TGTGCCAGCAGCCTGGGACTAGCGGTAGGAGGTGAGCAGTTCTTC	CASSLGLAVGGEQFF
few	TRBV10-3	-	TRBJ2-3	TGTGCCACCCGGGGAGCGGCGGTCACAGATACGCAGTATTTT	CATRGAAVTDTQYF
-	TRBV11-2	TRBD2	TRBJ2-3	TGTGCCAGCAGCCCAGCGGGGACCGCCCTCGGACCGCAGTATTTT	CASSPAGTALGPQYF
-	TRBV28	-	TRBJ2-7	TGTGCCAGCAACGGCGGATCCTACGAGCAGTACTTC	CASNGGSYEQYF
-	TRBV6-2/TRBV6-3	TRBD1	TRBJ2-5	TGTGCCAGCCGGCCCTGGAAGGGGGCCCTTCAAGAGACCCAGTACTTC	CASRPWKGALQETQYF
once	TRBV20-1	-	TRBJ2-5	TGCAGTGCTAGAGATGAGGGCAGGAATGTTCAAGAGACCCAGTACTTC	CSARDEGRNVQETQYF
few	TRBV5-1	TRBD2	TRBJ2-5	TGCGCCAGCAGCCCCGCAGGGAGGGGAGAGACCCAGTACTTC	CASSPAGRGETQYF
-	TRBV4-1	TRBD2	TRBJ2-1	TGCGCCAGCAGCCAAGACGGACGGGGGGGCCTTAATGAGCAGTTCTTC	CASSQDGRGGLNEQFF
-	TRBV4-3	-	TRBJ1-4	TGCGCCAGCAGCCATGGCCATGCAACTAATGAAAAACTGTTTTTT	CASSHGHATNEKLFF
few	TRBV6-2/TRBV6-3	-	TRBJ2-7	TGTGCCAGCAGAAGGACGACCGGGGGTCCCGCTGGGGGCGAGCAGTACTTC	CASRRTTGGPAGGEQYF
-	TRBV5-1	TRBD1	TRBJ1-1	TGCGCCAGCAGCGAGTGGACAGGGGGGAAAACTGAAGCTTTCTTT	CASSEWTGGKTEAFF
few	TRBV7-9	TRBD2	TRBJ2-7	TGTGCCAGCAGCAGATTTAGTAGCGGGGAGACCTACGAGCAGTACTTC	CASSRFSSGETYEQYF
-	TRBV7-2	TRBD2	TRBJ2-3	TGTGTCAGCAGCCCATATGGACTAGCGGGGGCGGGAGATACGCAGTATTTT	CVSSPYGLAGAGDTQYF
-	TRBV5-1	-	TRBJ1-1	TGCGCCAGCAGTTCACAAAGTACTGAAGCTTTCTTT	CASSSQSTEAFF
many	TRBV3-1	-	TRBJ2-7	TGTGCCAGCAGCCAAGTAGTCCCCTACGAGCAGTACTTC	CASSQVVPYEQYF
-	TRBV6-2/TRBV6-3	-	TRBJ2-5	TGTGCCAGCAGTCCTGTTGGTGAGCAGGCGACCCAAGAGACCCAGTACTTC	CASSPVGEQATQETQYF
few	TRBV5-1	-	TRBJ1-5	TGCGCCAGCAGCCCCGGGGTAGGAAAGGGGAATCAGCCCCAGCATTTT	CASSPGVGKGNQPQHF
few	TRBV29-1	TRBD2	TRBJ2-7	TGCAGCGGGGGGACTAGCTTCTACGAGCAGTACTTC	CSGGTSFYEQYF
few	TRBV5-5	TRBD1	TRBJ1-5	TGTGCTAGCAGCTTGAAGGAGGGGGCAGGACAGCCCCAGCATTTT	CASSLKEGAGQPQHF
-	TRBV29-1	-	TRBJ1-1	TGCAGCGTTGAAAAGGGGGGAAACACTGAAGCTTTCTTT	CSVEKGGNTEAFF
-	TRBV4-3	-	TRBJ1-5	TGCGCCAGCAGCCAAGATGCGCGCGTGAGCAATCAGCCCCAGCATTTT	CASSQDARVSNQPQHF
-	TRBV7-2	-	TRBJ2-1	TGTGCCAGCAGCTCCTTTGACAATGAGCAGTTCTTC	CASSSFDNEQFF
-	TRBV12-3/TRBV12-4	TRBD2	TRBJ2-2	TGTGCCAGCAGTTTGGGGCTAGCGGGTCCGAACACCGGGGAGCTGTTTTTT	CASSLGLAGPNTGELFF
-	TRBV20-1	-	TRBJ2-5	TGCAGTGCCCCTGACAGGGGAGGGCTAGAGACCCAGTACTTC	CSAPDRGGLETQYF
-	TRBV7-9	TRBD2	TRBJ2-3	TGTGCCAGCAGCCCTCAGCGGGGGGCCTATCACACAGATACGCAGTATTTT	CASSPQRGAYHTDTQYF
-	TRBV29-1	TRBD1	TRBJ1-2	TGCAGCGTGGGCAAACAGGGGGCTTATCGGGGCTACACCTTC	CSVGKQGAYRGYTF
-	TRBV27	-	TRBJ1-5	TGTGCCAGCAGTAATGGGGGGGCAGGGGCCCAGCCCCAGCATTTT	CASSNGGAGAQPQHF
few	TRBV7-6	TRBD2	TRBJ2-5	TGTGCCAGCAGCCCCCGACTAGCGGGTGCCCAAGAGACCCAGTACTTC	CASSPRLAGAQETQYF
-	TRBV12-3/TRBV12-4	-	TRBJ2-1	TGTGCCAGCAGTTTAAGGCAAAAGCGTGGTGAGCAGTTCTTC	CASSLRQKRGEQFF
-	TRBV6-5	TRBD1	TRBJ1-2	TGTGCCAGCAGTTACTCAGGGACAGGACACGCGAGAGCTAACTATGGCTACGCCTTC	CASSYSGTGHARANYGYAF
-	TRBV12-3/TRBV12-4	-	TRBJ2-2	TGTGCCAGCAGTCCCTGGGGGCACACCGGGGAGCTGTTTTTT	CASSPWGHTGELFF
many	TRBV11-1	-	TRBJ2-5	TGTGCCAGCAGTTACGAAGAGACCCAGTACTTC	CASSYEETQYF
-	TRBV10-3	-	TRBJ2-2	TGTGCCATCAGTTTCCTCCCAGGGGACACCGGGGAGCTGTTTTTT	CAISFLPGDTGELFF
-	TRBV2	TRBD1	TRBJ1-2	TGTGCCAGCAGGCGGACAGGCCGCGGCTACACCTTC	CASRRTGRGYTF
few	TRBV12-3/TRBV12-4	-	TRBJ1-2	TGTGCCAGCAGTTTACAGGCCTCCTATGGCTACACCTTC	CASSLQASYGYTF
-	TRBV5-6	TRBD1	TRBJ2-5	TGTGCCAGCAGCACCCTCGGGACAGCCCAAAGAGAGACCCAGTACTTC	CASSTLGTAQRETQYF
-	TRBV20-1	TRBD2	TRBJ2-5	TGCAGTGCTTTTACCCCGGGACTAGCGATAGAGACCCAGTACTTC	CSAFTPGLAIETQYF
-	TRBV5-5	-	TRBJ1-2	TGTGCCAGCAGCTTGGTTGGAAAACCTCTGGGTGGTGGCTACACCTTC	CASSLVGKPLGGGYTF
-	TRBV5-1	-	TRBJ2-3	TGCGCCAGCAGCTTGAGTTTAAGGATCACAGATACGCAGTATTTT	CASSLSLRITDTQYF
few	TRBV3-1	TRBD2	TRBJ2-1	TGTGCCAGCAGCCACTCCTCCCCCGGGACTAGCACCTACAATGAGCAGTTCTTC	CASSHSSPGTSTYNEQFF
many	TRBV12-3/TRBV12-4	-	TRBJ1-4	TGTGCCAGCAGCTTAACGGGGGGGACTAATGAAAAACTGTTTTTT	CASSLTGGTNEKLFF
few	TRBV5-1	TRBD2	TRBJ2-7	TGCGCCAGCAGCCACCCGGGACTAGCGGTATCCTACGAGCAGTACTTC	CASSHPGLAVSYEQYF
-	TRBV7-2	-	TRBJ2-7	TGTGCCAGCAGCCCCCGTCTAGAAGTCTCCTACGAGCAGTACTTC	CASSPRLEVSYEQYF
-	TRBV9	-	TRBJ2-1	TGTGCCAGCAGCCCCTCCCTAGAGGCCGTTGAGCAGTTCTTC	CASSPSLEAVEQFF
-	TRBV6-6	TRBD1	TRBJ1-2	TGTGCCAGCAGCCTATCCGGGACAGGGACCGGCTACACCTTC	CASSLSGTGTGYTF
many	TRBV20-1	-	TRBJ2-5	TGCAGTGCAAACCGGCTACAAGAGACCCAGTACTTC	CSANRLQETQYF
few	TRBV4-3	TRBD2	TRBJ2-4	TGCGCCAGCAGCCAAGCTAGCGGGGGGGCAGTCAAAAACATTCAGTACTTC	CASSQASGGAVKNIQYF